One and the same sample provided the 23 T cell receptor beta chains below, sequenced in a study of identical twins. MiXCR, run by TCRdb on the 5' RACE reads, gives a single entry per CDR3 protein. The data contain more than 350,000 distinct CDR3 sequences, 9% of them singletons. Input material: naive T cells sorted from blood. These receptors were collected from a woman aged 45-65 years in good health.

In nucleotides, the CDR3 is TGTGCCAGCAGGTCAACAGGGGGTAACACTGAAGCTTTCTTT. Translation gives CASRSTGGNTEAFF. The rearrangement joins TRBV12-3 or TRBV12-4 to TRBJ1-1, with 8 bases matching TRBD1. With V trimmed by 6 bases and J by 2 bases, 5 bases remained unmatched. The CDR3 is made up of 14 amino acids.

This chain connects TRBV20-1 to TRBJ2-3; no clear D gene. Germline-derived CDR1 and CDR2 are DFQATT and SNEGSKA (reference sequence). The V end lost 4 bases, the J end lost 6 bases, and 8 bases lay between the germline ends. The CDR3 consists of 11 residues. The chain's CDR3 is CSAIPWDTQYF. The CDR3, as DNA: TGCAGTGCTATTCCCTGGGATACGCAGTATTTT.

This clonotype was counted between two and nine times. This sequence joins TRBV21-1 and TRBJ2-1; TRBD2, the table's D call, lacks a check against the DNA. TRBV21-1 is recorded as a pseudogene. CDR3 size: 16 residues. The CDR3 region is CASLEPPSSSYNEQFF. The CDR3 DNA sequence: TGTGCCAGCTTGGAACCGCCCTCGAGCTCCTACAATGAGCAGTTCTTC.

The CDR3 loop is CASSMQGTRVEQYV. The CDR3 bases are TGTGCCAGCAGCATGCAGGGTACGAGGGTCGAGCAGTACGTC. The rearrangement joins TRBV5-4 to TRBJ2-7; D assignment may be TRBD1 or TRBD2 (5 bases each). The CDR3 consists of 14 residues. V was cut by 4 bases and J by 6 bases, with 17 bases left in between. Germline values: CDR1 SGHNT, CDR2 YYREEE (reference sequence).

V gene TRBV20-1 combines with J gene TRBJ2-4; D not certain. Between the trimmed V and J ends, which lost 0 bases and 1 base, there was a span of 13 bases. This CDR3 has 16 residues. Germline CDR1 is DFQATT and CDR2 is SNEGSKA (reference sequence). CDR3 residues: CSARDLSASAKNIQYF. The CDR3 nucleotides read TGCAGTGCTAGAGATCTCTCGGCTTCGGCCAAAAACATTCAGTACTTC.

This clonotype was detected a few times. The V and J genes are TRBV12-3 or TRBV12-4 and TRBJ1-4; no definite D call. V was trimmed by 4 bases and J by 7 bases, leaving 7 bases between them. The CDR3 covers 12 residues. The CDR3: CASSSGSEKLFF. The CDR3 coding sequence is TGTGCCAGCAGTTCGGGTAGTGAAAAACTGTTTTTT.

The rearrangement uses TRBV3-1 and TRBJ2-4; TRBD2 might be the D (5 bases). V was shortened by 2 bases and J by 8 bases, with 16 bases between the two germline ends. The CDR3 contains 15 residues. CDR1 is LGHDT, CDR2 YNNKEL, per germline (reference sequence). This CDR3 reads CASSQSAVKVHIQYF. As DNA, the CDR3 is TGTGCCAGCAGCCAATCAGCGGTTAAGGTCCACATTCAGTACTTC.

This chain links TRBV12-3 or TRBV12-4 with TRBJ2-5; 8 nucleotides line up with TRBD2. J lost 7 bases, V lost 6 bases, and 10 bases had no gene match. The CDR3 extends over 14 amino acids. The CDR3: CASSRTSGSATQYF. CDR3 DNA sequence: TGTGCCAGCAGCCGTACTAGCGGCAGCGCGACCCAGTACTTC.

In its sample, this clonotype was seen a few times. The chain has TRBV4-1 and TRBJ2-1; D perhaps matches TRBD2 (6 bases). The length of the CDR3 is 17 residues. V was shortened by 0 bases and J by 9 bases, with 21 bases between the two germline ends. Germline CDR1 is MGHRA and CDR2 is YSYEKL. The CDR3: CASSQDPYPGLNSEQFF. In DNA, the CDR3 is TGCGCCAGCAGCCAAGATCCTTACCCGGGACTCAACAGTGAGCAGTTCTTC.

The chain combines TRBV6-1 with TRBJ2-2, with TRBD2 identical over 8 bases. Germline CDR1 is MNHNS and CDR2 is SASEGT. The V and J ends lost 2 bases and 6 bases, in that order; junction bases with no gene match: 2. The CDR3 length is 14 residues. The DNA of the CDR3 is TGTGCCAGCAGTGAAATAGCGGGACCCGGGGAGCTGTTTTTT. This codes for CASSEIAGPGELFF.

This clonotype was counted only a few times. V usage is TRBV29-1 and J usage is TRBJ2-1, with 13 bases matching TRBD2. The V gene's germline CDR1 is SQVTM and CDR2 ANQGSEA. Trimming took 3 bases from V and 6 from J; bases not matched to a gene: 8. This CDR3 contains 16 residues. CDR3 nucleotide sequence: TGCAGCGTTGATGGATGGACTAGCGGGAGAAGCAATGAGCAGTTCTTC. Translated: CSVDGWTSGRSNEQFF.

This clonotype was counted only a few times. V usage is TRBV9 and J usage is TRBJ2-1, with 9 bases fitting TRBD2. The CDR3 runs 16 residues. Germline assignment: CDR1 SGDLS and CDR2 YYNGEE. The V segment lost 3 bases and the J segment 8 bases; nucleotides outside the gene matches: 12. The CDR3, as DNA: TGTGCCAGCAGCGCTGGGAGCGGGAGGTTCACATATGAGCAGTTCTTC. It is translated as CASSAGSGRFTYEQFF.

This clonotype was counted between two and nine times. The chain recombines TRBV25-1 with TRBJ2-7; D unclear. Germline CDR1 and CDR2: MGHDK and SYGVNS. V was clipped by 5 bases and J by 2 bases, with 16 bases between them. This CDR3 is built from 15 residues. CDR3 coding DNA: TGTGCCAGCAGTCCGACGGCCCAGCGTCCCTACGAGCAGTACTTC. Its translation: CASSPTAQRPYEQYF.

V is TRBV11-2 and J is TRBJ2-3, with D possibly matching TRBD2 (6 bases). This CDR3 has 15 amino acids. The V and J ends lost 5 bases and 6 bases respectively, with 18 bases between them. The germline CDR1 and CDR2 sequences are SGHAT and FQNNGV. CDR3 loop: CASSIGPGGGDTQYF. The CDR3 coding sequence is TGTGCCAGCAGCATCGGCCCCGGAGGAGGGGATACGCAGTATTTT. The whole variable domain, filled in from reference TRBV11-2 and TRBJ2-3, reads EAGVAQSPRYKIIEKRQSVAFWCNPISGHATLYWYQQILGQGPKLLIQFQNNGVVDDSQLPKDRFSAERLKGVDSTLKIQPAKLEDSAVYLCASSIGPGGGDTQYFGPGTRLTVL.

The rearrangement links TRBV5-6 to TRBJ1-2, with D unclear. CDR1 is SGHDT, CDR2 YYEEEE, per germline. V dropped 0 bases and J dropped 1 base, with 7 bases sitting between them. The CDR3 loop spans 14 amino acids. The CDR3, as DNA: TGTGCCAGCAGCTTGGGAGGGATTAACTATGGCTACACCTTC. It is translated as CASSLGGINYGYTF. The variable domain in full, completed from reference TRBV5-6 and TRBJ1-2, reads DAGVTQSPTHLIKTRGQQVTLRCSPKSGHDTVSWYQQALGQGPQFIFQYYEEEERQRGNFPDRFSGHQFPNYSSELNVNALLLGDSALYLCASSLGGINYGYTFGSGTRLTVV.

This clonotype was detected a few times. The chain has TRBV20-1 and TRBJ1-2; D gene uncertain. Trimming removed 3 bases from V and 3 bases from J, with 8 bases in between. Germline V gives CDR1 DFQATT, CDR2 SNEGSKA (reference sequence). The CDR3 consists of 12 residues. In DNA, the CDR3 is TGCAGTGCTAGGGTAACCTACTATGGCTACACCTTC. Its translation: CSARVTYYGYTF.

V gene TRBV20-1 combines with J gene TRBJ1-4; 12 nucleotides line up with TRBD1. V shed 5 bases, J shed 8 bases, and the junction held 6 bases outside the gene matches. CDR1 and CDR2 (germline): DFQATT, SNEGSKA (reference sequence). This CDR3 is 14 amino acids long. The CDR3 loop reads CSAGGGQGAEKLFF. The CDR3 DNA reads as TGCAGTGCTGGAGGGGGACAGGGGGCCGAAAAACTGTTTTTT.

This clonotype has just a few counts. This chain uses TRBV29-1 with TRBJ1-1, with TRBD1 matching over 9 bases. CDR1 and CDR2 (germline): SQVTM, ANQGSEA. This CDR3 is built from 13 residues. J gave up 7 bases and V 7 bases, and 10 bases lay outside the gene matches. Here the CDR3 reads CSAVDRGYDEAFF. The CDR3 bases are TGCAGCGCCGTCGACAGGGGGTACGATGAAGCTTTCTTT.

This clonotype was observed a handful of times. The rearrangement uses TRBV11-2 and TRBJ1-1; the match to TRBD1 covers 8 bases. From germline, CDR1 is SGHAT and CDR2 FQNNGV. The CDR3 is 17 amino acids. With 4 bases clipped from V and 6 bases from J, the junction kept 16 bases outside the gene matches. Here the CDR3 DNA reads TGTGCCAGCAGCTCGAATCAGGGGGCGGGGCTGTTGGCTGAAGCTTTCTTT. Protein: CASSSNQGAGLLAEAFF.

This rearrangement joins TRBV4-1 to TRBJ1-1; D is perhaps TRBD1 (5 bases). The CDR3 sequence is 15 residues long. The V end was cut by 2 bases, the J end by 3 bases, with 13 bases between. The V gene's germline CDR1 is MGHRA and CDR2 YSYEKL. The CDR3 region has the DNA TGCGCCAGCAGCCAAACGCCCGACAGATACACTGAAGCTTTCTTT. Translated: CASSQTPDRYTEAFF.

The chain uses TRBV9 and TRBJ2-2; the D is unclear. The length of the CDR3 is 13 residues. Germline values: CDR1 SGDLS, CDR2 YYNGEE. V lost 0 bases and J 3 bases, leaving 3 bases between the germline ends. DNA of the CDR3: TGTGCCAGCAGCGTAGAGGACACCGGGGAGCTGTTTTTT. This gives the protein CASSVEDTGELFF.

This chain connects TRBV18 to TRBJ2-1; D is perhaps TRBD1 (6 bases). Looked up from germline, CDR1 is KGHSH and CDR2 is LQKENI. The CDR3 covers 13 residues. Trimming cost V 0 bases and J 6 bases, with 6 bases left between them. The CDR3 DNA reads TGTGCCAGCTCACCACCGGACAGCAATGAGCAGTTCTTC. This sequence encodes CASSPPDSNEQFF.

This clonotype appeared many times. The rearrangement joins TRBV5-1 to TRBJ2-3, with 8 bases fitting TRBD1. The CDR3 loop spans 17 amino acids. V gave up 0 bases and J gave up 0 bases; unmatched junction bases: 6. Germline lookup yields CDR1 SGHRS and CDR2 YFSETQ. The CDR3 spells CASSLGSRGRSTDTQYF. The CDR3 nucleotides read TGCGCCAGCAGCTTGGGATCCAGGGGGCGCAGCACAGATACGCAGTATTTT.